The 14 T cell receptor beta chains below all came from one sample that was sequenced in a study of blood T cell repertoires in COVID-19. Here immunoSEQ multiplex PCR was the method, and the copy in TCRdb shows in-frame clones only, minus some. The sample gives 200,000 or so clones, over 75% of which show up once; 3% to 4% is in the top ten. The sequencing input was PBMCs or T cells enriched from blood (not recorded which). These receptors came from a woman aged 30 to 39 who had been exposed to COVID-19.

Only one count was recorded for this clone. The chain has TRBV12-5 and TRBJ2-1, with TRBD2 matching 11 bases. Unmatched junction bases numbered 7, after V lost 0 bases and J lost 9 bases. Germline CDR1 reads LGHNT; CDR2 reads FRNRAP. The CDR3 length is 16 residues. Written as DNA, the CDR3 is TGTGCTAGTGGTTTGGTATTGGCTAGCGGGAGGCGTGAGCAGTTCTTC. It codes for CASGLVLASGRREQFF.

The chain carries TRBV5-4 and TRBJ2-7; 9 nucleotides line up with TRBD1. The CDR3 runs 15 residues. The J segment lost 4 bases and the V segment lost 2 bases, leaving 7 bases of the junction unmatched. CDR1 and CDR2 (germline): SGHNT, YYREEE (reference sequence). The CDR3 region has the DNA TGTGCCAGCAGCTTCGTTCCGGACAGGGGTTACGAGCAGTACTTC. Its translation is CASSFVPDRGYEQYF.

This clone has a count of ten or more. This chain joins TRBV5-6 and TRBJ1-6; D gene ambiguous. The CDR3 covers 14 residues. Germline V gives CDR1 SGHDT, CDR2 YYEEEE. Deletions cut 0 bases from V and 5 bases from J, with 6 bases between. The CDR3 nucleotides are TGTGCCAGCAGCTTGGGGAGGAATAATTCACCCCTCCACTTT. It codes for CASSLGRNNSPLHF. Combining the CDR3 with reference TRBV5-6 and TRBJ1-6 gives the whole variable domain DAGVTQSPTHLIKTRGQQVTLRCSPKSGHDTVSWYQQALGQGPQFIFQYYEEEERQRGNFPDRFSGHQFPNYSSELNVNALLLGDSALYLCASSLGRNNSPLHFGNGTRLTVT.

The rearrangement uses TRBV6-4 and TRBJ1-6; possible D gene TRBD1, 5 bases. There are 15 residues in the CDR3. Germline-derived CDR1 and CDR2 are MRHNA and SNTAGT. V lost 4 bases and J lost 3, with 10 bases in between. CDR3 nucleotide sequence: TGTGCCAGCAGTGTCGACAGCCTCTATAATTCACCCCTCCACTTT. It translates to CASSVDSLYNSPLHF.

V and J are TRBV7-9 and TRBJ1-1, with D maybe TRBD1 (6 bases). Looked up from germline, CDR1 is SEHNR and CDR2 is FQNEAQ (reference sequence). The CDR3 is 17 residues long. Trimming shortened V by 2 bases and J by 1 base, and 17 bases separated the two germline ends. CDR3: CASSLSRWGQANTEAFF. The CDR3 nucleotides read TGTGCCAGCAGCTTAAGCCGTTGGGGGCAGGCGAACACTGAAGCTTTCTTT. The variable domain in full, with the rest retrieved from reference TRBV7-9 and TRBJ1-1, is DTGVSQNPRHKITKRGQNVTFRCDPISEHNRLYWYRQTLGQGPEFLTYFQNEAQLEKSRLLSDRFSAERPKGSFSTLEIQRTEQGDSAMYLCASSLSRWGQANTEAFFGQGTRLTVV.

This sequence joins TRBV28 and TRBJ1-1, with TRBD1 as a possible D gene (5 bases). The germline gives CDR1 MDHEN, CDR2 SYDVKM. With 6 bases removed from V and 0 bases from J, the gap between germline ends came to 14 bases. CDR3 length equals 15 residues. The CDR3 region has the DNA TGTGCCAGCAGCAGACAGTTCCTCATGAACACTGAAGCTTTCTTT. Its protein product is CASSRQFLMNTEAFF.

This chain links TRBV5-1 with TRBJ2-7, with D perhaps matching TRBD2 (5 bases). The germline V gene has CDR1 SGHRS and CDR2 YFSETQ. The V gene lost 4 bases and the J gene lost 3 bases, with 11 bases spanning the gap. The CDR3 has 13 residues. CDR3 bases: TGCGCCAGCAGCGCCGGAGGCGACTACGAGCAGTACTTC. It encodes CASSAGGDYEQYF.

The V gene is TRBV9, the J gene TRBJ2-5; 11 bases agree with TRBD2. Germline trimming cut 4 bases from V and 2 bases from J; bases unmatched to any gene: 16. The CDR3 covers 19 residues. Per the germline V gene, CDR1 is SGDLS and CDR2 is YYNGEE. The CDR3 DNA sequence: TGTGCCAGCAGCCACGGGACGGAACTAGCGGGAGACGCTCAAGAGACCCAGTACTTC. Translation gives CASSHGTELAGDAQETQYF.

The chain has TRBV19 and TRBJ1-5, with 9 nucleotides matching TRBD1. Unmatched junction bases numbered 5, after V lost 8 bases and J lost 0 bases. Germline-derived CDR1 and CDR2 are LNHDA and SQIVND (reference sequence). The CDR3 is 15 amino acids. The CDR3 DNA is TGTGCCAGTCGAGGGACAGGGCTTAGCAATCAGCCCCAGCATTTT. It specifies CASRGTGLSNQPQHF.

The rearrangement joins TRBV19 to TRBJ1-1; possibly TRBD1 for D (5 bases). CDR1 is LNHDA and CDR2 is SQIVND in the germline V gene (reference sequence). Trimming stripped 7 bases from V and 0 bases from J, with 15 bases between. CDR3 size: 15 residues. The CDR3 loop is CASTLTQGLNTEAFF. The CDR3 nucleotides are TGTGCCAGTACCCTTACTCAGGGATTGAACACTGAAGCTTTCTTT.

The genes are TRBV30 and TRBJ2-5; no clear D gene. Per the germline V gene, CDR1 is GTSNPN and CDR2 is SVGIG (reference sequence). Trimming cost V 0 bases and J 1 base, with 15 bases left between them. The length of the CDR3 is 16 residues. The CDR3 coding sequence is TGTGCCTGGAGTGTACCCGTAATCTCAGGCCAAGAGACCCAGTACTTC. This gives the protein CAWSVPVISGQETQYF.

This sequence joins TRBV29-1 and TRBJ2-7, with 12 nucleotides matching TRBD2. The CDR3 is 16 amino acids. V was pared by 6 bases and J by 3 bases, with 12 bases of the junction left unmatched. Per germline, CDR1 SQVTM and CDR2 ANQGSEA. For the CDR3, the DNA is TGCAGCGTATCTAGCGGGAGGGCCTCAAGGGACTACGAGCAGTACTTC. As protein: CSVSSGRASRDYEQYF.

This clone was observed once. This chain joins TRBV30 and TRBJ2-2; 7 bases line up with TRBD1. The germline CDR1 and CDR2 sequences are GTSNPN and SVGIG (reference sequence). Germline trimming cut 0 bases from V and 0 bases from J; bases unmatched to any gene: 10. There are 18 residues in the CDR3. The CDR3 nucleotides read TGTGCCTGGAGTGTATACGTTGGGACAGCCTCGAACACCGGGGAGCTGTTTTTT. Its translation is CAWSVYVGTASNTGELFF. The variable domain in full, completed from reference TRBV30 and TRBJ2-2, reads SQTIHQWPATLVQPVGSPLSLECTVEGTSNPNLYWYRQAAGRGLQLLFYSVGIGQISSEVPQNLSASRPQDRQFILSSKKLLLSDSGFYLCAWSVYVGTASNTGELFFGEGSRLTVL.

The chain is built from TRBV3-1 (or the pseudogene TRBV3-2) and TRBJ1-1; 7 bases fit TRBD1. Germline lookup yields CDR1 LGHDT and CDR2 YNNKEL (reference sequence). With 4 bases clipped from V and 4 bases from J, the junction kept 0 bases outside the gene matches. The length of the CDR3 is 12 residues. CDR3 sequence (DNA): TGTGCCAGCAGCCGACAGGGCACTGAAGCTTTCTTT. Translated, it gives CASSRQGTEAFF.